These 6 T cell receptor beta chains share one sample of origin, sequenced in a study of control samples from healthy donors and cancer patients (TCRdb year 2020). Libraries were made using the immunoSEQ multiplex PCR assay. In its TCRdb copy, this immuneACCESS table keeps in-frame sequences only and misses some clones. Where compared with another copy, unresolved V genes explain less than half of these, and the others have no known cause. The sample table holds roughly 86,000 clones, of which roughly nine tenths were seen once. Together, the top ten hold about 4% of the sample. The sample consisted of blood. The receptor source for this set is a woman aged 18-29 years in good health.

The V and J genes are TRBV7-9 and TRBJ1-6; 7 bases match TRBD1. With 7 bases clipped from V and 8 bases from J, the junction kept 5 bases outside the gene matches. Germline V gene sequence: CDR1 SEHNR, CDR2 FQNEAQ (reference sequence). The CDR3 loop spans 13 amino acids. The CDR3 bases are TGTGCCAGCACCGGGACAGACTATTCACCCCTCCACTTT. Translation: CASTGTDYSPLHF.

The chain carries TRBV12-5 and TRBJ1-2; 10 positions match TRBD1. This CDR3 spans 16 amino acids. Germline V lookup: CDR1 LGHNT, CDR2 FRNRAP. J lost 7 bases, V lost 0 bases, and 8 bases had no gene match. DNA for the CDR3: TGTGCTAGTGGTTTGGTACTGGGACAGGGGTTAGGTGGCTACACCTTC. The encoded protein is CASGLVLGQGLGGYTF. The variable domain in full, with the rest retrieved from reference TRBV12-5 and TRBJ1-2, is DARVTQTPRHKVTEMGQEVTMRCQPILGHNTVFWYRQTMMQGLELLAYFRNRAPLDDSGMPKDRFSAEMPDATLATLKIQPSEPRDSAVYFCASGLVLGQGLGGYTFGSGTRLTVV.

The V and J genes are TRBV2 and TRBJ2-7; D is ambiguous. The CDR3 consists of 17 residues. CDR1 SNHLY and CDR2 FYNNEI come from the germline V gene. V was shortened by 7 bases and J by 0 bases, with 22 bases between the two germline ends. The CDR3 DNA sequence: TGTGCCAGCACCGCGGCCCTTGCTCAATTAAGCTCCTACGAGCAGTACTTC. It codes for CASTAALAQLSSYEQYF.

The rearrangement joins TRBV7-9 to TRBJ1-2; D not resolved. CDR1 and CDR2 from the germline V gene are SEHNR and FQNEAQ (reference sequence). Trimming shortened V by 1 base and J by 8 bases, and 11 bases separated the two germline ends. This CDR3 contains 13 residues. The CDR3 here is CASSLDPWKGYTF. The CDR3 bases are TGTGCCAGCAGCTTAGACCCGTGGAAGGGCTACACCTTC.

This clone showed up just once. The J gene is TRBJ1-5, the V gene TRBV14; D uncertain. Trimming removed 4 bases from V and 1 base from J, with 8 bases in between. Germline values: CDR1 SGHDN, CDR2 FVKESK. This CDR3 is built from 14 residues. This CDR3 reads CASSPNVSNQPQHF. For the CDR3, the DNA is TGTGCCAGCAGCCCCAACGTAAGCAATCAGCCCCAGCATTTT.

The V and J genes are TRBV13 and TRBJ2-7, with D perhaps TRBD1 or TRBD2 (5 bases each). Germline V gene data show CDR1 as PRHDT and CDR2 as FYEKMQ (reference sequence). The CDR3 length is 15 residues. Trimming took 6 bases from V and 1 from J, leaving 16 bases between them. The DNA for the CDR3 is TGTGCCAGCAGACTAGAGAGAGGGGATTCCTACGAGCAGTACTTC. Translating it yields CASRLERGDSYEQYF.